One sample yielded the 28 T cell receptor beta chains listed below, sequenced in a study of OX40 agonist ivuxolimab in advanced cancers. Only in-frame clones appear in the TCRdb table, and some are missing; sequencing was by immunoSEQ multiplex PCR. In the table there are tens of thousands of clones, 81% of which are singletons. The sample consisted of CD4+ or CD8+ T cells sorted from blood, taken in a trial of the OX40 agonist ivuxolimab. The receptors here all came from an adult with an advanced solid tumor such as melanoma, head and neck, liver or kidney cancer.

V is TRBV10-3 and J is TRBJ2-5; D remains ambiguous. Germline V gene lookup returns CDR1 ENHRY and CDR2 SYGVKD. This CDR3 contains 15 residues. Trimming took off 0 bases at V and 7 bases at J, with 15 bases between the two ends. The CDR3 is CAISESRRKEATQYF. The CDR3 region has the DNA TGTGCCATCAGTGAGTCGAGGCGGAAAGAGGCGACCCAGTACTTC.

This clone is categorized as medium-sized. The chain carries TRBV7-9 and TRBJ1-1; no clear D gene. The CDR3 is 16 residues long. Between the trimmed V and J ends, which lost 2 bases and 1 base, there was a span of 14 bases. The germline V gene encodes CDR1 SEHNR and CDR2 FQNEAQ (reference sequence). As DNA, the CDR3 is TGTGCCAGCAGCTTACGGGCCCCGGGAGGGAACACTGAAGCTTTCTTT. Translating it yields CASSLRAPGGNTEAFF.

The J gene is TRBJ2-5, the V gene TRBV7-8; TRBD1 aligns across 8 bases. The CDR3 covers 15 residues. In germline, CDR1 is SGHVS, CDR2 FQNEAQ. The junction had 6 bases not matched to a gene; V was cut back by 0 bases and J by 6 bases. The CDR3: CASSLARTGRQTQYF. The CDR3 DNA reads TGTGCCAGCAGCTTAGCTCGGACAGGGCGACAGACCCAGTACTTC. The variable domain in full, with the rest retrieved from reference TRBV7-8 and TRBJ2-5, is GAGVSQSPRYKVAKRGQDVALRCDPISGHVSLFWYQQALGQGPEFLTYFQNEAQLDKSGLPSDRFFAERPEGSVSTLKIQRTQQEDSAVYLCASSLARTGRQTQYFGPGTRLLVL.

V is TRBV7-9 and J is TRBJ2-2, with 7 bases identical to TRBD1. V shed 5 bases and J 0 bases; nucleotides not matched to a gene: 6. The CDR3 has 16 residues. CDR1 is SEHNR, CDR2 FQNEAQ, per germline (reference sequence). The CDR3 nucleotides read TGTGCCAGCAGCCGAACCAGGGGGTCGAACACCGGGGAGCTGTTTTTT. It is translated as CASSRTRGSNTGELFF.

The chain couples TRBV5-1 to TRBJ1-3, with 8 bases matching TRBD1. With V trimmed by 4 bases and J by 4 bases, 4 bases remained unmatched. The CDR3 has 14 amino acids. CDR1 is SGHRS, CDR2 YFSETQ, per germline. Here the CDR3 reads CASSPQGEGNTIYF. DNA of the CDR3: TGCGCCAGCAGCCCACAGGGGGAAGGAAACACCATATATTTT.

The chain couples TRBV28 to TRBJ1-5; 10 bases agree with TRBD1. Germline loops: CDR1 MDHEN, CDR2 SYDVKM. The CDR3 runs to 13 residues. Unmatched junction bases numbered 1, after V lost 6 bases and J lost 5 bases. DNA of the CDR3: TGTGCCAGCAGGGGGACAGGGGATCAGCCCCAGCATTTT. It translates to CASRGTGDQPQHF.

This chain connects TRBV15 to TRBJ1-6; D gene ambiguous. The CDR3 consists of 13 residues. Germline V CDR1 and CDR2: LNHNV, YYDKDF (reference sequence). Trimming took off 7 bases at V and 5 bases at J, with 9 bases between the two ends. CDR3 bases: TGTGCCACCAATCCGCGAAATAATTCACCCCTCCACTTT. It yields the protein CATNPRNNSPLHF.

J is TRBJ2-1 and V is TRBV9; the match to TRBD2 covers 9 bases. The CDR3 loop spans 17 amino acids. Germline trimming cut 0 bases from V and 5 bases from J; bases unmatched to any gene: 9. Germline assignment: CDR1 SGDLS and CDR2 YYNGEE. The CDR3 DNA reads as TGTGCCAGCAGCGTAGGGAGCGGGAGGCCCCCCAACAATGAGCAGTTCTTC. Translating gives CASSVGSGRPPNNEQFF.

The chain uses TRBV6-1 and TRBJ2-5; 7 bases are a match to TRBD2. The CDR3 is 15 residues long. The ends lost 1 base at V and 5 bases at J; junction bases unmatched: 7. Germline CDR1 and CDR2: MNHNS and SASEGT. The CDR3 region is CASSEVGAGRETQYF. In DNA form, the CDR3 reads TGTGCCAGCAGTGAAGTTGGGGCCGGGAGGGAGACCCAGTACTTC.

The V gene is TRBV5-3, the J gene TRBJ2-3; 7 bases map to TRBD1. TRBV5-3 is an ORF; its function is uncertain. The junction had 13 bases not matched to a gene; V was cut back by 3 bases and J by 6 bases. The CDR3 sequence is 16 residues long. The CDR3 spells CARSWEDRAWLDTQYF. The CDR3 region has the DNA TGTGCCAGAAGCTGGGAAGACAGGGCCTGGCTGGATACGCAGTATTTT.

CDR3 DNA: TGTGCCAGCAGCCGGGACAGGGGGCGGCGGGGCTACACCTTC. This encodes CASSRDRGRRGYTF. V and J are TRBV6-5 and TRBJ1-2; 12 bases match TRBD1. Trimming removed 6 bases from V and 8 bases from J; junction bases left unmatched: 7. Germline V gene sequence: CDR1 MNHEY, CDR2 SVGAGI. This CDR3 contains 14 residues.

The V and J genes are TRBV5-1 and TRBJ2-2, with 11 bases matching TRBD2. The germline gives CDR1 SGHRS, CDR2 YFSETQ. There are 15 residues in the CDR3. The junction had 1 base not matched to a gene; V was cut back by 2 bases and J by 4 bases. The CDR3 is CASSFSGGATGELFF. CDR3 nucleotides: TGCGCCAGCAGCTTTAGCGGGGGGGCCACCGGGGAGCTGTTTTTT.

The J gene is TRBJ2-5, the V gene TRBV9, with a weak D call TRBD2 (6 bases). This CDR3 has 15 amino acids. Germline CDR1 SGDLS, CDR2 YYNGEE. V gave up 0 bases and J gave up 4 bases, with 13 bases separating them. The CDR3 DNA is TGTGCCAGCAGCGTAGCGGGGGTCGGGCCAGAGACCCAGTACTTC. It yields the protein CASSVAGVGPETQYF.

The V call is TRBV7-2, the J call TRBJ2-4, with a tentative D call TRBD1 (6 bases). The CDR3 extends over 14 amino acids. V was shortened by 1 base and J by 9 bases, with 13 bases between the two germline ends. CDR1 and CDR2 (germline): SGHTA, FQGNSA. CDR3 coding DNA: TGTGCCAGCAGCTTAGAATCAGGGGACGGCATTCAGTACTTC. Its translation: CASSLESGDGIQYF.

This clone was recorded once. The chain uses TRBV7-3 and TRBJ1-1; maybe TRBD1 (6 bases). V was shortened by 4 bases and J by 6 bases, with 15 bases between the two germline ends. Germline V CDR1 and CDR2: SGHTA, FQGTGA. This CDR3 has 14 residues. Written as DNA, the CDR3 is TGTGCCAGCAGCTCAGGGGTCCCAGGGTCTGAAGCTTTCTTT. This encodes CASSSGVPGSEAFF.

The sample holds a few counts of this clone. The chain combines TRBV11-2 with TRBJ1-3, with D unresolved. CDR1 and CDR2 (germline): SGHAT, FQNNGV. Deletions cut 5 bases from V and 8 bases from J, with 10 bases between. CDR3 length: 12 amino acids. The CDR3 DNA reads as TGTGCCAGCAGCCTAGGGCAAGACACCATATATTTT. Translating gives CASSLGQDTIYF.

The V call is TRBV6-4, the J call TRBJ2-1, with TRBD2 matching over 10 bases. Germline CDR1 and CDR2: MRHNA and SNTAGT. After removal of 3 bases from V and 5 bases from J, the junction contained 4 bases not matched to a gene. The CDR3 is 15 amino acids. DNA for the CDR3: TGTGCCAGCAGTGAGGGGACTAGCGCGCACAATGAGCAGTTCTTC. As protein: CASSEGTSAHNEQFF.

This sequence joins TRBV2 and TRBJ2-1; 9 nucleotides align to TRBD2. The V gene's germline CDR1 is SNHLY and CDR2 FYNNEI. The junction had 3 bases not matched to a gene; V was cut back by 2 bases and J by 7 bases. This CDR3 contains 14 residues. The CDR3 DNA follows: TGTGCCAGCAGTGAACTAGCGGGGTTAAATGAGCAGTTCTTC. It codes for CASSELAGLNEQFF.

This chain links TRBV10-1 with TRBJ1-5; no firm D call. V was pared by 7 bases and J by 1 base, with 8 bases between. There are 13 residues in the CDR3. Germline assignment: CDR1 WNHNN and CDR2 SYGVQD (reference sequence). CDR3 loop: CASKGRSNQPQHF. In nucleotides, the CDR3 is TGCGCCAGCAAAGGGAGGAGCAATCAGCCCCAGCATTTT.

J is TRBJ2-7 and V is TRBV10-3, with unresolved D. The CDR3 length is 12 residues. Trimming stripped 1 base from V and 5 bases from J, with 6 bases between. Germline values: CDR1 ENHRY, CDR2 SYGVKD. The CDR3 bases are TGTGCCATCAGTGAGTTGTTCAACGAGCAGTACTTC. This codes for CAISELFNEQYF.

This clone appeared a single time. This chain's CDR3 is CASSPDLAGAGTGELFF. As DNA, the CDR3 is TGCGCCAGCAGCCCTGATCTAGCGGGAGCGGGGACCGGGGAGCTGTTTTTT. This chain joins TRBV5-1 and TRBJ2-2, with TRBD2 matching over 10 bases. The CDR3 is 17 residues long. After removal of 4 bases from V and 5 bases from J, the junction contained 11 bases not matched to a gene. Germline CDR1 is SGHRS and CDR2 is YFSETQ.

The gene calls are TRBV6-5 and TRBJ1-1; the D gene is possibly TRBD1 (5 bases). The germline CDR1 and CDR2 sequences are MNHEY and SVGAGI. This CDR3 is built from 14 residues. V was cut by 5 bases and J by 0 bases, with 10 bases left in between. The CDR3 nucleotides read TGTGCCAGCAGTCTGACAGTCATGAACACTGAAGCTTTCTTT. Amino acid sequence: CASSLTVMNTEAFF.

V gene TRBV5-5 combines with J gene TRBJ2-7, with no clear D. V was shortened by 0 bases and J by 7 bases, with 14 bases between the two germline ends. This CDR3 contains 14 residues. The V gene's germline CDR1 is SGHKS and CDR2 YYEKEE (reference sequence). CDR3 nucleotides: TGTGCCAGCAGCTTGGTGGCAGGTATACGGGAGCAGTACTTC. It specifies CASSLVAGIREQYF.

The DNA of the CDR3 is TGTGCCAGTAGTATAGATCATAGCGGCGCCTACGAGCAGTACTTC. This translates into CASSIDHSGAYEQYF. The chain links TRBV19 to TRBJ2-7; D may be TRBD2 (6 bases). CDR3 size: 15 residues. In germline, CDR1 is LNHDA, CDR2 SQIVND (reference sequence). Trimming left V 0 bases short and J 2 bases short, with 11 bases between. Together with reference TRBV19 and TRBJ2-7, the CDR3 gives the full variable domain: DGGITQSPKYLFRKEGQNVTLSCEQNLNHDAMYWYRQDPGQGLRLIYYSQIVNDFQKGDIAEGYSVSREKKESFPLTVTSAQKNPTAFYLCASSIDHSGAYEQYFGPGTRLTVT.

The V and J genes are TRBV6-1 and TRBJ2-2; D is ambiguous. The germline V gene encodes CDR1 MNHNS and CDR2 SASEGT. There are 11 residues in the CDR3. With 6 bases removed from V and 7 bases from J, the gap between germline ends came to 6 bases. The CDR3, as DNA: TGTGCCAGCAGGGTGGTCGGGGAGCTGTTTTTT. Protein sequence: CASRVVGELFF.

The chain carries TRBV6-1 and TRBJ1-1, with D perhaps matching TRBD1 (5 bases). Trimming removed 3 bases at V and 11 bases at J, with 10 bases between. The CDR3 has 11 residues. The germline V gene has CDR1 MNHNS and CDR2 SASEGT. CDR3 sequence reads: CASSEFREAFF. Written as DNA, the CDR3 is TGTGCCAGCAGTGAGTTCAGGGAGGCTTTCTTT.

By its share, this clone is medium-sized (0.01 to 0.1%). The chain recombines TRBV20-1 with TRBJ2-1; TRBD2 aligns across 9 bases. With 5 bases clipped from V and 10 bases from J, the junction kept 0 bases outside the gene matches. CDR1 and CDR2 (germline): DFQATT, SNEGSKA (reference sequence). The length of the CDR3 is 10 residues. CDR3 in DNA: TGCAGTGCTGGACTAGCGGAGCAGTTCTTC. Translation: CSAGLAEQFF.

The gene calls are TRBV19 and TRBJ2-7, with D perhaps TRBD1 (6 bases). Germline loops: CDR1 LNHDA, CDR2 SQIVND (reference sequence). With 5 bases removed from V and 0 bases from J, the gap between germline ends came to 14 bases. This CDR3 is 15 amino acids long. The CDR3 bases are TGTGCCAGTAGTGGGATGACAGGATCCTCCTACGAGCAGTACTTC. This sequence encodes CASSGMTGSSYEQYF. The full variable domain, with the rest looked up from reference TRBV19 and TRBJ2-7, is DGGITQSPKYLFRKEGQNVTLSCEQNLNHDAMYWYRQDPGQGLRLIYYSQIVNDFQKGDIAEGYSVSREKKESFPLTVTSAQKNPTAFYLCASSGMTGSSYEQYFGPGTRLTVT.